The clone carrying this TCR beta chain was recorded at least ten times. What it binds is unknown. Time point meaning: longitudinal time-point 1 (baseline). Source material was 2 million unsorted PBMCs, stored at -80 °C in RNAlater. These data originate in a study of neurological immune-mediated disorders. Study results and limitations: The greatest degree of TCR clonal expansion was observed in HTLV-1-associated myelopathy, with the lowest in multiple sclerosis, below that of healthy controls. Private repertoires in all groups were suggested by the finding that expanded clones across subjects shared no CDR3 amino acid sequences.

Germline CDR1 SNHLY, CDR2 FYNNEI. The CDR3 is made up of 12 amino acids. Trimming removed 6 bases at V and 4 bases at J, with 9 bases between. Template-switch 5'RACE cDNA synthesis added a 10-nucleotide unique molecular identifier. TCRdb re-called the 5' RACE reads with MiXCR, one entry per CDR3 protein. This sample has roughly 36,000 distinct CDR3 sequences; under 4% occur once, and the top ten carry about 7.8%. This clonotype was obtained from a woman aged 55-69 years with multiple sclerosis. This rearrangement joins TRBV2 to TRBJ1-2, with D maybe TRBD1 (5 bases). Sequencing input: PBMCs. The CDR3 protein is CASSGHLYGYTF. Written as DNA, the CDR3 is TGTGCCAGCAGCGGACACCTCTATGGCTACACCTTC.